The next 17 T cell receptor beta chains were all read from a single sample in a study of blood T cell repertoires in COVID-19. Profiling relied on immunoSEQ multiplex PCR, and the TCRdb table lists in-frame clones only, not all of them. The sample consists of 150,000 to 200,000 clones, approximately 87% of them appearing once. Sequencing was done on a sample of peripheral blood. The receptors come from a woman aged 55-69 years with COVID-19, enrolled during active disease.

This clone was recorded a few times. The genes are TRBV6-5 and TRBJ1-5, with D perhaps TRBD1 (6 bases). CDR3 length: 14 amino acids. Germline CDR1 is MNHEY and CDR2 is SVGAGI. Deletions cut 5 bases from V and 6 bases from J, with 14 bases between. CDR3 region: CASSKNRDGQPQHF. The CDR3 DNA reads as TGTGCCAGCAGTAAGAACAGGGATGGTCAGCCCCAGCATTTT.

This rearrangement joins TRBV28 to TRBJ1-4; D is possibly TRBD1 (5 bases). Germline-derived CDR1 and CDR2 are MDHEN and SYDVKM. V was pared by 5 bases and J by 4 bases, with 11 bases between. This CDR3 has 14 amino acids. CDR3 nucleotides: TGTGCCAGCAGTCCAGGGCCCGTTAATGAAAAACTGTTTTTT. Its protein product is CASSPGPVNEKLFF.

The chain carries TRBV25-1 and TRBJ2-7; D unclear. Trimming cost V 3 bases and J 1 base, with 4 bases left between them. This CDR3 is 12 amino acids long. The V gene's germline CDR1 is MGHDK and CDR2 SYGVNS. As DNA, the CDR3 is TGTGCCAGCAGTGACCTTTCCTACGAGCAGTACTTC. This translates into CASSDLSYEQYF.

V and J are TRBV19 and TRBJ2-5, with TRBD2 identical over 13 bases. The V segment lost 6 bases and the J segment 5 bases; nucleotides outside the gene matches: 3. The CDR3 sequence is 14 residues long. The germline V gene encodes CDR1 LNHDA and CDR2 SQIVND (reference sequence). In DNA form, the CDR3 reads TGTGCCAGTAGACTAGCGGGAGGGGTCGAGACCCAGTACTTC. Protein: CASRLAGGVETQYF.

The chain is built from TRBV5-4 and TRBJ2-2; 9 bases line up with TRBD2. The V segment lost 2 bases and the J segment 6 bases; nucleotides outside the gene matches: 2. There are 14 residues in the CDR3. Germline loops: CDR1 SGHNT, CDR2 YYREEE (reference sequence). CDR3 in amino acids: CASSFGTSPGELFF. In nucleotides, the CDR3 is TGTGCCAGCAGCTTTGGGACTAGCCCCGGGGAGCTGTTTTTT.

V usage is TRBV7-6 and J usage is TRBJ2-3; D unresolved. The length of the CDR3 is 12 residues. CDR1 and CDR2 (germline): SGHVS, FNYEAQ. V was clipped by 5 bases and J by 7 bases, with 10 bases between them. The CDR3 region is CASSQSQNTQYF. CDR3 coding DNA: TGTGCCAGCAGCCAGTCCCAGAATACGCAGTATTTT.

This rearrangement joins TRBV5-1 to TRBJ1-2, with 7 nucleotides matching TRBD1. This CDR3 is 13 amino acids long. V gave up 4 bases and J gave up 5 bases; unmatched junction bases: 5. CDR1 is SGHRS, CDR2 YFSETQ, per germline. The DNA of the CDR3 is TGCGCCAGCAGCCAAACAGGGGATTATGGCTACACCTTC. Its translation is CASSQTGDYGYTF. Combining the CDR3 with reference TRBV5-1 and TRBJ1-2 gives the whole variable domain KAGVTQTPRYLIKTRGQQVTLSCSPISGHRSVSWYQQTPGQGLQFLFEYFSETQRNKGNFPGRFSGRQFSNSRSEMNVSTLELGDSALYLCASSQTGDYGYTFGSGTRLTVV.

Notes on this clone: At one of its ends the junction is not consistent with the germline gene, which may arise from a read error. The V call is TRBV5-1, the J call TRBJ1-2, with 7 nucleotides matching TRBD1. This CDR3 is built from 13 residues. Germline V gives CDR1 SGHRS, CDR2 YFSETQ. CDR3 loop: CASRLDRLYGYTF. The DNA for the CDR3 is TGCGCCAGCAGATTGGACAGGTTATATGGCTACACCTTC.

The chain uses TRBV21-1 and TRBJ1-1. TRBV21-1 is flagged as a pseudogene. CDR3 length equals 15 residues. The CDR3 nucleotides are TGTGCCAGCAACTTCCGGGGGGACCTGAACACTGAAGCTTTCTTT. Its translation is CASNFRGDLNTEAFF.

This chain's CDR3 is CASSSPGLAGGLPGNEQFF. CDR3 DNA sequence: TGTGCCAGCAGCTCCCCCGGACTAGCGGGAGGTCTGCCCGGCAATGAGCAGTTCTTC. The chain couples TRBV7-9 to TRBJ2-1, with TRBD2 matching 14 bases. CDR1 SEHNR and CDR2 FQNEAQ come from the germline V gene (reference sequence). The CDR3 has 19 residues. Unmatched junction bases numbered 14, after V lost 4 bases and J lost 6 bases. Together with reference TRBV7-9 and TRBJ2-1, the CDR3 gives the full variable domain: DTGVSQNPRHKITKRGQNVTFRCDPISEHNRLYWYRQTLGQGPEFLTYFQNEAQLEKSRLLSDRFSAERPKGSFSTLEIQRTEQGDSAMYLCASSSPGLAGGLPGNEQFFGPGTRLTVL.

The chain joins TRBV30 to TRBJ2-1; perhaps TRBD2 as D (5 bases). Per germline, CDR1 GTSNPN and CDR2 SVGIG (reference sequence). This CDR3 is 11 amino acids long. Trimming cost V 4 bases and J 10 bases, with 11 bases left between them. CDR3 nucleotide sequence: TGTGCCTGGACTTCGGGGTGGGAGCAGTTCTTC. Translating it yields CAWTSGWEQFF. Supplemented by reference TRBV30 and TRBJ2-1, the full variable domain reads SQTIHQWPATLVQPVGSPLSLECTVEGTSNPNLYWYRQAAGRGLQLLFYSVGIGQISSEVPQNLSASRPQDRQFILSSKKLLLSDSGFYLCAWTSGWEQFFGPGTRLTVL.

The genes are TRBV6-6 and TRBJ1-5; D may be TRBD1 (6 bases). Trimming stripped 6 bases from V and 6 bases from J, with 18 bases between. The CDR3 runs to 15 residues. The germline V gene encodes CDR1 MNHNY and CDR2 SVGAGI (reference sequence). The CDR3, as DNA: TGTGCCAGCAGATCCGTCATGGGGGGGCGTCAGCCCCAGCATTTT. It yields the protein CASRSVMGGRQPQHF.

This chain joins TRBV7-9 and TRBJ2-7, with TRBD2 matching 9 bases. Trimming at V came to 2 bases and at J to 6 bases, leaving 11 bases not matched to a gene. CDR3 length: 16 residues. CDR1 SEHNR and CDR2 FQNEAQ come from the germline V gene (reference sequence). The DNA for the CDR3 is TGTGCCAGCAGCTTAACCTTTAGCGGGAGAACCCCCGAGCAGTACTTC. Translation: CASSLTFSGRTPEQYF.

V usage is TRBV4-3 and J usage is TRBJ2-7, with D possibly being TRBD1 (5 bases). Germline assignment: CDR1 LGHNA and CDR2 YSLEER. Trimming stripped 0 bases from V and 3 bases from J, with 15 bases between. The CDR3 extends over 16 amino acids. CDR3 sequence reads: CASSQDSGQGLYEQYF. The DNA for the CDR3 is TGCGCCAGCAGCCAAGATAGTGGGCAGGGTCTCTACGAGCAGTACTTC.

The V gene is TRBV19, the J gene TRBJ2-3; the D gene is possibly TRBD1 (6 bases). V dropped 1 base and J dropped 2 bases, with 7 bases sitting between them. The CDR3 is 14 residues long. CDR1 is LNHDA, CDR2 SQIVND, per germline (reference sequence). The DNA of the CDR3 is TGTGCCAGTAGTATAGGGGGGCTCACAGATACGCAGTATTTT. Translated, it gives CASSIGGLTDTQYF.

The chain is built from TRBV5-6 and TRBJ2-1; 7 positions agree with TRBD1. V lost 6 bases and J lost 2; bases outside the gene matches: 5. The CDR3 has 14 residues. The germline gives CDR1 SGHDT, CDR2 YYEEEE. For the CDR3, the DNA is TGTGCCAGCATACAGACAGGGACCTACAATGAGCAGTTCTTC. This sequence encodes CASIQTGTYNEQFF. The whole variable domain, remainder taken from reference TRBV5-6 and TRBJ2-1, is DAGVTQSPTHLIKTRGQQVTLRCSPKSGHDTVSWYQQALGQGPQFIFQYYEEEERQRGNFPDRFSGHQFPNYSSELNVNALLLGDSALYLCASIQTGTYNEQFFGPGTRLTVL.

J is TRBJ1-4 and V is TRBV5-6; D remains unclear. V was trimmed by 2 bases and J by 6 bases, leaving 23 bases between them. Germline assignment: CDR1 SGHDT and CDR2 YYEEEE. The CDR3 covers 18 residues. CDR3 loop: CASSFRRRRFDGDEKLFF. The CDR3 DNA follows: TGTGCCAGCAGCTTCCGGCGGAGGAGATTCGACGGAGATGAAAAACTGTTTTTT.